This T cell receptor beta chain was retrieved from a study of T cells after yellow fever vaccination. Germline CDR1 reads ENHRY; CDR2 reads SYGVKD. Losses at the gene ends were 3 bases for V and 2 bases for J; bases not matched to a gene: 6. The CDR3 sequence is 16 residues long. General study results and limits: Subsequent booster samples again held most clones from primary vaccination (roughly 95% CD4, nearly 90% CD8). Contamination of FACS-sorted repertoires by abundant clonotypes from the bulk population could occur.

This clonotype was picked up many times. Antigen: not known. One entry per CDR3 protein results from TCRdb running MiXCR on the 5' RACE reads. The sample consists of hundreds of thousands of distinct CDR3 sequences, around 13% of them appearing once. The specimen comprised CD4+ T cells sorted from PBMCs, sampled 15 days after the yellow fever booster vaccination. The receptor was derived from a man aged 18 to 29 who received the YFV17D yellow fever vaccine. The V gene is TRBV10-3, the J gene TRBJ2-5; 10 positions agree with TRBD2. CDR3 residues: CAISDRSGGRQETQYF. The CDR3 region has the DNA TGTGCCATCAGTGATCGTAGCGGGGGGCGACAAGAGACCCAGTACTTC.